This T cell receptor (beta chain) was documented in a study of CD8 T cells in Susac syndrome. As for the study in general: Intravenous immunoglobulin alone or corticosteroids were being given to patients with Susac syndrome at blood draw, unless they were therapy-naive.

Random hexamers served to reverse transcribe roughly 0.45 to 1 ug RNA. Each CDR3 protein gets one entry after TCRdb re-called the immunoSEQ multiplex PCR reads with MiXCR. The sample carries 65,000 to 95,000 distinct CDR3 sequences, approximately 95% recorded once. The authors sequenced TCR beta from blood CD8+ and CD4+ T cells. Negative isolation yielded CD4+ and CD8+ T cells, and FACS enriched TEMRA cells. The TCR comes from a human donor with Susac syndrome. What was sequenced was CD8+ T cells from PBMCs.

The CDR3 DNA follows: TGCAGTGCTAGGACAGGGGAAGAAACCTATAATTCACCCCTCCACTTT. Translated: CSARTGEETYNSPLHF. The chain combines TRBV20-1 with TRBJ1-6, with TRBD1 identical over 8 bases. Germline V CDR1 and CDR2: DFQATT, SNEGSKA (reference sequence). V shed 3 bases, J shed 2 bases, and the junction held 6 bases outside the gene matches. This CDR3 is built from 16 residues.